This T cell receptor (beta chain) is drawn from a study of control samples from healthy donors and cancer patients. Germline CDR1 and CDR2: KGHSH and LQKENI. This CDR3 is built from 13 residues. V was shortened by 3 bases and J by 4 bases, with 10 bases between the two germline ends. TCRdb keeps only in-frame clones here, not all; method: immunoSEQ multiplex PCR. Seen here are roughly 92,000 clones, about 86% observed once, and the top ten hold roughly 1.3%. What was sequenced was blood. This chain links TRBV18 with TRBJ2-7; D gene uncertain. The sequence derives from a woman aged 45 to 65 in good health. In DNA form, the CDR3 reads TGTGCCAGCTCACCGATAGCCAGGTACGAGCAGTACTTC. It encodes CASSPIARYEQYF.